This T cell receptor (beta chain) emerged from a study of shared clonotypes between healthy human individuals. The overall study: Each donor had three CD4 naive, three CD4 memory, two CD8 naive and one CD8 memory plate.

The repertoire was sequenced with immunoSEQ multiplex PCR; TCRdb's copy has only in-frame clones and lacks some. The profile shows around 1.5 million clones, around 98% of them singletons. The CDR3 has 16 residues. Germline loops: CDR1 SGHNT, CDR2 YYREEE (reference sequence). The junction had 6 bases not matched to a gene; V was cut back by 4 bases and J by 1 base. CD45RA-negative memory and CD45RA+ naive subsets were split from the CD4+ cells. This clonotype was obtained from a young man in good health. The chain joins TRBV5-4 to TRBJ2-3; 10 nucleotides match TRBD1. Source material: naive CD4+ T cells sorted from blood. Subset of the sample: CD45RA+ positively selected. For the CDR3, the DNA is TGTGCCAGCAGCCGGACAGGGGGGAGAGGCACAGATACGCAGTATTTT. Residues: CASSRTGGRGTDTQYF.